This entry concerns a single T cell receptor (beta chain). The specificity of this receptor is unknown. No qualities accompany the bases; no much larger clone lies one base away. Expansion of CD8+CD57+ cells had been shown by flow cytometry in the patients chosen for sequencing. Every patient had severe acquired aplastic anemia, diagnosed using the International Study of Aplastic Anemia and Agranulocytosis and Camitta criteria. No patient had received any therapy when blood was sampled. In the study, sorted CD4+ and CD8+ blood T cells from patients with severe aplastic anemia and from healthy subjects underwent deep sequencing of TCR repertoires. Patients were enrolled under clinicaltrials.gov protocols 00001620, 01623167, 00001397, 00071045, 00081523 and 00961064 in the USA. Ficoll-Paque density gradient centrifugation was used to isolate peripheral blood mononuclear cells. Before DNA was extracted, CD4+ and CD8+ T cells were sorted using either FACS or magnetic beads.

The data belong to a study of CD8+CD57+ T cells in acquired aplastic anemia listed by TCRdb under 2018. Regarding the study in general: A mean of about 3.2 ug of DNA, ranging from roughly 0.2 to 30 ug, was extracted from sorted CD4+ and CD8+ cells. A CD8+CD57+ expansion meant a frequency higher than the mean frequency seen in healthy subjects.

Genomic DNA was used as template for profiling of TCR beta VDJ combinations and CDR3 sequences. An Illumina HiSeq 2000 was used for TCR repertoire sequencing. Regarding the original processing steps: TRBV/TRBJ rearrangement plots, CDR3 size and DJ length profiles, and Simpson's diversity index were used to evaluate the repertoires. The most abundant DNA sequence in the deep sequencing data was taken as the immunodominant clone. CDR3 amino acid sequences were checked for sharing across subjects and were also compared against the VDJdb database and published repertoires. In-frame beta chains were kept once TCRdb had trimmed the public reads at Q25 with fastp and called clones with MiXCR. Rows with one shared CDR3 protein collapse into an entry with the most common genes and DNA. What appears here as the V and J calls and clone size reflects TCRdb's work, not the paper's. This sample has about 160,000 distinct CDR3 sequences in its table, and over 55% of those were observed once. Of the sample, under 60% is held by the ten largest clones.

The CDR3, from cysteine to valine, totals 14 residues. Only the CDR3 region is kept as DNA, spanning 42 bases read in frame from base 1. The germline V gene supplies CDR1 SGHVS and CDR2 FNYEAQ. At the junction V is shortened by 5 bases and J by 0 bases; bases outside the gene matches: 4. Overall results and qualifications from the work: Patients and healthy controls showed no significant difference in CD8+ Simpson's diversity (P=0.060). Approximately 31 CD8+ CDR3 sequences were found in both patients and controls but appeared to be highly expressed in patients and within the immunodominant clones of the patients.

The origin of this receptor is a human donor with aplastic anemia. The sample consisted of sorted CD4+, CD8+, or CD8+CD57+ T cells (not recorded which) from PBMCs. This sequence uses TRBV7-6 and TRBJ2-7, and TRBD1 matches 7 of the central bases. The CDR3 corresponds to CASSQGQSSYEQYV. The DNA sequence reads TGTGCCAGCAGCCAGGGACAGAGCTCCTACGAGCAGTACGTC.